This T cell receptor beta chain was recovered during a study of T cells in Graves' hyperthyroidism and ophthalmopathy. Fresh 10 ml peripheral blood yielded PBMCs. The ends lost 4 bases at V and 5 bases at J; junction bases unmatched: 7. Germline loops: CDR1 SGHVS, CDR2 FNYEAQ. There are 17 residues in the CDR3. With regard to this clonotype: The antigen is undetermined.

Study-wide results and limits: Prediction of ophthalmopathy progression came a median approximately 6.6 months pre-onset.

The CDR3 regions of TCR beta were amplified from RNA transcripts. A first-round RT-PCR of the TCR CDR3 used the HTBI primer set. TCRdb used MiXCR to reprocess the multiplex PCR reads, holding one entry per CDR3 protein. The sample has a few hundred thousand distinct CDR3 sequences, 15% to 18% seen once; the top ten hold around 7.8%. The specimen was blood. The receptor was isolated from a young woman with Graves' hyperthyroidism. V is TRBV7-6 and J is TRBJ2-1, with 14 bases fitting TRBD2. CDR3 amino acids: CASSSGLAGGPHNEQFF. CDR3 bases: TGTGCCAGCAGCTCTGGACTAGCGGGAGGCCCCCACAATGAGCAGTTCTTC.